This T cell receptor (beta chain) was recovered during a study of OX40 agonist ivuxolimab in advanced cancers. Study context: Cancers in dose escalation were hepatocellular, melanoma, renal cell and head and neck. People who had prior anti-PD-1, anti-PD-L1 or anti-CTLA-4 therapy could take part, and around 40% had some. General study points: At doses 0.1 to 3.0 mg/kg, CD4+ and CD8+ clones expanded.

The CDR3 loop spans 14 amino acids. Germline assignment: CDR1 SGHRS and CDR2 YFSETQ. Trimming stripped 3 bases from V and 4 bases from J, with 13 bases between. Notes on this clone: Its target is unknown.

Method: immunoSEQ multiplex PCR; TCRdb's copy keeps in-frame clones and lacks some. The sample consists of approximately 22,000 clones, 85% of them appearing once. This receptor was taken from an adult with an advanced solid tumor such as melanoma, head and neck, liver or kidney cancer. Sequencing used CD4+ or CD8+ T cells sorted from blood, obtained in a trial of the OX40 agonist ivuxolimab. The chain joins TRBV5-1 to TRBJ1-2, with a weak D call TRBD1 (5 bases). Here the CDR3 DNA reads TGCGCCAGCAGCTCAGAGGAGGGGAGCTATGGCTACACCTTC. This translates into CASSSEEGSYGYTF.